A selection of T cell receptor beta chains follows, all from one sample in a study of T cell responses to AZD1222 COVID-19 vaccine. Produced via immunoSEQ multiplex PCR; TCRdb's table is partial and in-frame only. Among fewer than 95,000 clones listed, over 75% were seen once. The input for sequencing was peripheral blood, taken 28 days after the second AZD1222 dose. The source of these receptors is an adult who received the AZD1222 COVID-19 vaccine. The CDR3 runs from the conserved cysteine through the conserved F or W. Each record gives: J gene, D gene, clone size, V gene, CDR3 protein, CDR3 DNA. The D gene is left open where the match is weak. Part of the rows lack a size; the others show once, few, many or a class for expanded clones.

TRBJ2-1 | - | - | TRBV2 | CASSEGSVGWNEQFF | TGTGCCAGCAGTGAAGGATCCGTCGGTTGGAATGAGCAGTTCTTC
TRBJ2-1 | - | once | TRBV14 | CASSLADPYNEQFF | TGTGCCAGCAGCCTGGCGGACCCCTACAATGAGCAGTTCTTC
TRBJ1-1 | - | once | TRBV5-1 | CASSLEGQTEAFF | TGCGCCAGCAGCCTGGAGGGACAAACTGAAGCTTTCTTT
TRBJ2-6 | - | - | TRBV6-4 | CASSEGGANVLTF | TGTGCCAGCAGTGAGGGTGGGGCCAACGTCCTGACTTTC
TRBJ1-1 | TRBD1 | few | TRBV5-6 | CASSFLTGLGTEAFF | TGTGCCAGCAGCTTCCTGACAGGGCTGGGCACTGAAGCTTTCTTT
TRBJ1-2 | - | - | TRBV12-3/TRBV12-4 | CASSSNNYGYTF | TGTGCCAGCAGTTCTAACAACTATGGCTACACCTTC
TRBJ1-1 | - | few | TRBV2 | CASELGGAMNTEAFF | TGTGCCAGCGAATTGGGGGGAGCCATGAACACTGAAGCTTTCTTT
TRBJ1-6 | TRBD1 | - | TRBV7-6 | CASSPRQGNSPLHF | TGTGCCAGCAGCCCCCGACAGGGGAATTCACCCCTCCACTTT
TRBJ1-3 | - | once | TRBV5-1 | CASSPLPIGSGNTIYF | TGCGCCAGCAGCCCACTCCCAATTGGCTCTGGAAACACCATATATTTT
TRBJ1-2 | - | - | TRBV9 | CASSVAARSVNWVF | TGTGCCAGCAGCGTAGCAGCCAGGTCTGTTAATTGGGTCTTC
TRBJ1-2 | - | - | TRBV19 | CASSSSGAIRNYGYTF | TGTGCCAGTAGCTCTTCGGGCGCGATTAGAAACTATGGCTACACCTTC
TRBJ1-6 | - | - | TRBV9 | CASSVASSYNSPLHF | TGTGCCAGCAGCGTAGCAAGCTCCTATAATTCACCCCTCCACTTT
TRBJ2-7 | - | - | TRBV9 | CASSVRAESSYEQYF | TGTGCCAGCAGCGTGAGGGCAGAATCCTCCTACGAGCAGTACTTC
TRBJ2-7 | - | - | TRBV7-9 | CASSPTWTSSYEQYF | TGTGCCAGCAGCCCGACCTGGACCTCTTCCTACGAGCAGTACTTC
TRBJ1-2 | - | - | TRBV19 | CASGRRIGGYTF | TGTGCCAGTGGGAGAAGGATCGGTGGCTACACCTTC
TRBJ2-5 | TRBD2 | - | TRBV3-1/TRBV3-2 | CASALRNSGGKSQYF | TGTGCCAGCGCACTAAGGAATAGCGGGGGAAAGAGCCAGTACTTC